The 27 T cell receptor beta chains in this list originate from one sample, sequenced in a study of technical replicates of blood from several donors. Sequencing used immunoSEQ multiplex PCR; TCRdb keeps in-frame clones, though not all of them. Of some 76,000 clones listed, approximately 94% are singletons. What was sequenced was T cells isolated from PBMCs. Receptor source: a human donor in good health.

The chain uses TRBV5-1 and TRBJ2-7; 7 bases align to TRBD1. Germline CDR1 SGHRS, CDR2 YFSETQ. V gave up 2 bases and J gave up 6 bases; unmatched junction bases: 5. The CDR3 has 13 residues. CDR3 in DNA: TGCGCCAGCAGCTTACAGGGGCCCCCCGAGCAGTACTTC. This encodes CASSLQGPPEQYF.

The chain recombines TRBV21-1 with TRBJ1-5; the D call TRBD1 from the table was never checked on the DNA. TRBV21-1 is deemed a pseudogene. The CDR3 runs 14 residues. CDR3 sequence (DNA): TGTGCCAGCAGCAGTAAGGGGCAGGGGCAGCCCCAGCATTTT. Translated, it gives CASSSKGQGQPQHF.

The chain uses TRBV4-1 and TRBJ2-7; 7 nucleotides agree with TRBD2. The junction had 6 bases not matched to a gene; V was cut back by 1 base and J by 0 bases. This CDR3 has 16 amino acids. CDR1 MGHRA and CDR2 YSYEKL come from the germline V gene. This CDR3 is CASSQGSGTSSYEQYF. In DNA, the CDR3 is TGCGCCAGCAGCCAAGGGAGCGGGACCAGCTCCTACGAGCAGTACTTC.

The chain recombines TRBV6-4 with TRBJ2-2, with 11 bases that match TRBD2. The CDR3 is 16 residues long. V lost 4 bases, J lost 0 bases, and 1 base stayed unmatched. Germline V lookup: CDR1 MRHNA, CDR2 SNTAGT. The CDR3 sequence: CASSALAGANTGELFF. CDR3 bases: TGTGCCAGCAGTGCACTAGCGGGAGCGAACACCGGGGAGCTGTTTTTT.

V gene TRBV10-3 combines with J gene TRBJ1-4; D possibly corresponds to TRBD1 (5 bases). V was trimmed by 2 bases and J by 5 bases, leaving 15 bases between them. The CDR3 has 16 amino acids. Germline CDR1 and CDR2: ENHRY and SYGVKD. This CDR3 reads CAISETGDTANEKLFF. CDR3 nucleotides: TGTGCCATCAGTGAGACGGGGGATACGGCGAATGAAAAACTGTTTTTT.

The chain couples TRBV2 to TRBJ2-1; 9 positions agree with TRBD2. The germline V gene has CDR1 SNHLY and CDR2 FYNNEI. V gave up 7 bases and J gave up 0 bases; unmatched junction bases: 7. The CDR3 totals 16 residues. The CDR3 loop reads CASTTSGQSSYNEQFF. The CDR3 nucleotides read TGTGCCAGCACTACTAGCGGGCAGAGCTCCTACAATGAGCAGTTCTTC. Full variable domain (rest looked up from reference TRBV2 and TRBJ2-1): EPEVTQTPSHQVTQMGQEVILRCVPISNHLYFYWYRQILGQKVEFLVSFYNNEISEKSEIFDDQFSVERPDGSNFTLKIRSTKLEDSAMYFCASTTSGQSSYNEQFFGPGTRLTVL.

The chain links TRBV6-5 to TRBJ2-7; 7 nucleotides match TRBD2. The CDR3 is 16 amino acids. CDR1 is MNHEY and CDR2 is SVGAGI in the germline V gene. J gave up 1 base and V 0 bases, and 6 bases lay outside the gene matches. CDR3 sequence reads: CASSYSASGISYEQYF. The CDR3 bases are TGTGCCAGCAGTTACTCGGCTAGCGGAATTTCCTACGAGCAGTACTTC.

This chain links TRBV19 with TRBJ2-7, with TRBD2 matching over 10 bases. There are 15 residues in the CDR3. V shed 5 bases, J shed 5 bases, and the junction held 9 bases outside the gene matches. The germline CDR1 and CDR2 sequences are LNHDA and SQIVND (reference sequence). This CDR3 is CASSAAGLAINEQYF. In nucleotides, the CDR3 is TGTGCCAGTAGTGCTGCGGGACTAGCGATTAACGAGCAGTACTTC.

The rearrangement links TRBV27 to TRBJ2-7; 11 bases agree with TRBD2. CDR1 MNHEY and CDR2 SMNVEV come from the germline V gene (reference sequence). The CDR3 has 21 residues. The trim removed 4 bases at V and 0 bases at J, leaving 20 bases unmatched. The DNA of the CDR3 is TGTGCCAGCAGTTCGTACAGGGGCCGGGGGACTAGCGGAGAAAGCTCCTACGAGCAGTACTTC. This translates into CASSSYRGRGTSGESSYEQYF.

The rearrangement joins TRBV5-1 to TRBJ1-2; TRBD1 might be the D (5 bases). The germline V and J ends were trimmed by 2 bases and 6 bases, with 8 bases remaining between them. Germline V lookup: CDR1 SGHRS, CDR2 YFSETQ. The length of the CDR3 is 12 residues. The chain's CDR3 is CASSLAGNGYTF. The CDR3 nucleotides read TGCGCCAGCAGCTTAGCAGGGAATGGCTACACCTTC.

J is TRBJ2-6 and V is TRBV28; weak D call: TRBD1 (6 bases). V was cut by 6 bases and J by 0 bases, with 24 bases left in between. CDR3 size: 20 residues. Germline loops: CDR1 MDHEN, CDR2 SYDVKM. CDR3 residues: CASSLILGAEQFSGANVLTF. CDR3 bases: TGTGCCAGCAGCCTCATCCTGGGGGCGGAACAATTCTCTGGGGCCAACGTCCTGACTTTC.

This rearrangement joins TRBV5-4 to TRBJ2-2, with 15 nucleotides matching TRBD2. Germline lookup yields CDR1 SGHNT and CDR2 YYREEE (reference sequence). This CDR3 is 17 amino acids long. V shed 4 bases, J shed 7 bases, and the junction held 8 bases outside the gene matches. The CDR3 sequence is CASSGPGLAGGGGELFF. The DNA for the CDR3 is TGTGCCAGCAGCGGCCCGGGACTAGCGGGAGGAGGCGGGGAGCTGTTTTTT.

This clone has just one count. This chain links TRBV7-9 with TRBJ2-7, with D uncertain. CDR3 length: 14 amino acids. Trimming left V 1 base short and J 2 bases short, with 9 bases between. Germline loops: CDR1 SEHNR, CDR2 FQNEAQ (reference sequence). In DNA form, the CDR3 reads TGTGCCAGCAGCTTAGGGGCCAGAACCTACGAGCAGTACTTC. This gives the protein CASSLGARTYEQYF.

The count of this clone is one. CDR3 amino acids: CASSAGPGRTEAFF. CDR3 nucleotide sequence: TGCGCCAGCAGCGCCGGACCGGGGAGAACTGAAGCTTTCTTT. The V gene is TRBV5-1, the J gene TRBJ1-1; D gene ambiguous. The CDR3 runs to 14 residues. The V gene's germline CDR1 is SGHRS and CDR2 YFSETQ. Trimming left V 4 bases short and J 5 bases short, with 15 bases between.

This sequence joins TRBV30 and TRBJ1-4; TRBD1 is a possible D gene (5 bases). Germline-derived CDR1 and CDR2 are GTSNPN and SVGIG (reference sequence). The CDR3 has 15 residues. Trimming took 1 base from V and 17 from J, leaving 26 bases between them. The CDR3 coding sequence is TGTGCCTGGAGTGAAAAAGCGGGACTGTCTAATTTCCTTTTTTTT. It specifies CAWSEKAGLSNFLFF.

The chain recombines TRBV20-1 with TRBJ1-2; D remains unclear. Germline V gene data show CDR1 as DFQATT and CDR2 as SNEGSKA (reference sequence). V was pared by 3 bases and J by 6 bases, with 5 bases between. The CDR3 runs 10 residues. The CDR3 spells CSAREDGYTF. The CDR3 DNA reads TGCAGTGCTAGGGAGGATGGCTACACCTTC.

The V and J genes are TRBV7-9 and TRBJ1-5; D uncertain. From germline, CDR1 is SEHNR and CDR2 FQNEAQ (reference sequence). V was trimmed by 1 base and J by 0 bases, leaving 10 bases between them. The CDR3 covers 16 residues. The CDR3 nucleotides read TGTGCCAGCAGCTTAGGGAGCATCTATAGCAATCAGCCCCAGCATTTT. Residues: CASSLGSIYSNQPQHF.

This clone was seen once. The genes are TRBV7-6 and TRBJ2-7, with D possibly matching TRBD1 (7 bases). V dropped 7 bases and J dropped 2 bases, with 18 bases sitting between them. Germline-derived CDR1 and CDR2 are SGHVS and FNYEAQ. The CDR3 consists of 15 residues. The CDR3 bases are TGTGCCAGCACCGAAGGGGGCGGGAATACCTACGAGCAGTACTTC. Translation: CASTEGGGNTYEQYF.

This rearrangement joins TRBV5-6 to TRBJ1-2, with 8 bases that match TRBD1. There are 12 residues in the CDR3. V trimming: 0 bases; J trimming: 10 bases; junction bases outside the gene matches: 2. CDR1 SGHDT and CDR2 YYEEEE come from the germline V gene. In DNA, the CDR3 is TGTGCCAGCAGCTTGGGACAGGGGCCCTACACCTTC. Amino acids: CASSLGQGPYTF.

V gene TRBV4-1 combines with J gene TRBJ1-3; possible D gene TRBD1, 5 bases. V gave up 0 bases and J gave up 2 bases, with 14 bases separating them. The CDR3 runs to 17 residues. Per the germline V gene, CDR1 is MGHRA and CDR2 is YSYEKL. CDR3 region: CASSQDGGADTGNTIYF. The CDR3, as DNA: TGCGCCAGCAGCCAAGATGGAGGGGCTGACACTGGAAACACCATATATTTT.

The chain joins TRBV6-5 to TRBJ1-3; D is unresolved. Trimming stripped 2 bases from V and 1 base from J, with 6 bases between. CDR3 length equals 14 residues. CDR1 MNHEY and CDR2 SVGAGI come from the germline V gene. This CDR3 is CASSYGGSGNTIYF. CDR3 coding DNA: TGTGCCAGCAGTTACGGAGGATCTGGAAACACCATATATTTT.

This clone was seen more than once but under ten times. This chain links TRBV2 with TRBJ1-3, with a weak D call TRBD1 (6 bases). CDR1 SNHLY and CDR2 FYNNEI come from the germline V gene. V was cut by 7 bases and J by 2 bases, with 12 bases left in between. The length of the CDR3 is 14 residues. CDR3 protein: CASIHRETGNTIYF. The CDR3 DNA is TGTGCCAGCATCCACAGGGAGACTGGAAACACCATATATTTT.

The chain employs TRBV19 and TRBJ1-5; a possible D gene is TRBD1 (6 bases). V was pared by 6 bases and J by 4 bases, with 10 bases between. Germline assignment: CDR1 LNHDA and CDR2 SQIVND (reference sequence). The CDR3 spans 13 residues. The CDR3 protein is CASSLDRNQPQHF. The CDR3 nucleotides read TGTGCCAGTAGCTTGGACAGAAATCAGCCCCAGCATTTT.

The chain has TRBV4-3 and TRBJ2-7; D is perhaps TRBD2 (6 bases). From germline, CDR1 is LGHNA and CDR2 YSLEER. The CDR3 covers 17 residues. V was cut by 1 base and J by 5 bases, with 21 bases left in between. The CDR3 here is CASSQVGGRPPPNEQYF. Here the CDR3 DNA reads TGCGCCAGCAGCCAAGTGGGAGGCAGGCCCCCCCCGAACGAGCAGTACTTC.

The chain joins TRBV10-1 to TRBJ1-5; TRBD1 agrees at 8 bases. The CDR3 runs to 14 residues. With V trimmed by 4 bases and J by 5 bases, 4 bases remained unmatched. Germline lookup yields CDR1 WNHNN and CDR2 SYGVQD (reference sequence). This chain's CDR3 is CASSATGVDQPQHF. The CDR3 bases are TGCGCCAGCAGTGCGACAGGGGTCGATCAGCCCCAGCATTTT.

This clone came up once. The chain uses TRBV30 and TRBJ2-5; 7 bases are shared with TRBD1. The CDR3 is made up of 15 amino acids. Trimming removed 4 bases from V and 5 bases from J; junction bases left unmatched: 13. Germline V CDR1 and CDR2: GTSNPN, SVGIG (reference sequence). CDR3 sequence reads: CAWTAYRGSGETQYF. CDR3 sequence (DNA): TGTGCCTGGACCGCTTACAGGGGCTCTGGGGAGACCCAGTACTTC.

V usage is TRBV9 and J usage is TRBJ2-7; TRBD1 aligns across 11 bases. The CDR3 length is 15 residues. Per germline, CDR1 SGDLS and CDR2 YYNGEE. Germline trimming cut 0 bases from V and 7 bases from J; bases unmatched to any gene: 6. CDR3 residues: CASSVGGTGGGEQYF. DNA of the CDR3: TGTGCCAGCAGCGTAGGAGGGACAGGGGGAGGTGAGCAGTACTTC.